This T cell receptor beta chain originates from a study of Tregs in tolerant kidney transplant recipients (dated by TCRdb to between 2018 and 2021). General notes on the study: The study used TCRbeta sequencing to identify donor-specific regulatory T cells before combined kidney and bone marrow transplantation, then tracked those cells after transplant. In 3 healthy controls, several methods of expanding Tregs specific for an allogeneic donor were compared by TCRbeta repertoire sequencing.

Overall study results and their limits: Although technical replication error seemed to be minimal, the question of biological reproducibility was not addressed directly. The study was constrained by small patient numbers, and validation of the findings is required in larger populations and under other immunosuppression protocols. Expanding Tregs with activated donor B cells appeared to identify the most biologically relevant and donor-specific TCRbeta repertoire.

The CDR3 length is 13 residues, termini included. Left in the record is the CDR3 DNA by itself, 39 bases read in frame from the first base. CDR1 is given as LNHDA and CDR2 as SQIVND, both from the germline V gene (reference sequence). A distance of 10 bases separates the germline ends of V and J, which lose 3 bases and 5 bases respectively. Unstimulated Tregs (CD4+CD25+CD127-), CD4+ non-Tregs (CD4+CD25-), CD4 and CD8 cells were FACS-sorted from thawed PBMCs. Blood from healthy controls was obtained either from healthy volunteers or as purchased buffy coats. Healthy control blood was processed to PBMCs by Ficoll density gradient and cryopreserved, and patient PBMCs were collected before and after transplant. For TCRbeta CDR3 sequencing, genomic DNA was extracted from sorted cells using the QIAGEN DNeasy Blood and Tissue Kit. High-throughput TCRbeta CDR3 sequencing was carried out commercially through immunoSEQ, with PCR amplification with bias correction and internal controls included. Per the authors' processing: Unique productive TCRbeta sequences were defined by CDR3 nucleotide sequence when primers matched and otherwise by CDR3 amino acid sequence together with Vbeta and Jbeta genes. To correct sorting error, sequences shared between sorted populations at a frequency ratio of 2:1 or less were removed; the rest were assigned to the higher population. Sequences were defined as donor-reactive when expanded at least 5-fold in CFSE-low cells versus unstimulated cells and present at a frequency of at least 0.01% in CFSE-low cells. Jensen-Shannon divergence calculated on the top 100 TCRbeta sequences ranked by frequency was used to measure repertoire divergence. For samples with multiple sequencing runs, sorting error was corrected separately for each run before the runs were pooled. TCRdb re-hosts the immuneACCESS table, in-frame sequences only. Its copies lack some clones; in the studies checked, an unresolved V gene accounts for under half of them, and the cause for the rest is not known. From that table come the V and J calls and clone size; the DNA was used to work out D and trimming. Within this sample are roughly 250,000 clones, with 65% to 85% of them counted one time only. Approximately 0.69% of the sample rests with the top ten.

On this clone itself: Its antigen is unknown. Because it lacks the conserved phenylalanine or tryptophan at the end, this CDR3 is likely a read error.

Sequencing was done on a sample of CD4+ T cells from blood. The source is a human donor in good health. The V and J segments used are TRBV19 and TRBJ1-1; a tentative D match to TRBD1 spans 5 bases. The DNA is TGTGCCAGTAGTATTACCGGGGGAACTGAAGCTTTCCTT. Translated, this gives CASSITGGTEAFL.